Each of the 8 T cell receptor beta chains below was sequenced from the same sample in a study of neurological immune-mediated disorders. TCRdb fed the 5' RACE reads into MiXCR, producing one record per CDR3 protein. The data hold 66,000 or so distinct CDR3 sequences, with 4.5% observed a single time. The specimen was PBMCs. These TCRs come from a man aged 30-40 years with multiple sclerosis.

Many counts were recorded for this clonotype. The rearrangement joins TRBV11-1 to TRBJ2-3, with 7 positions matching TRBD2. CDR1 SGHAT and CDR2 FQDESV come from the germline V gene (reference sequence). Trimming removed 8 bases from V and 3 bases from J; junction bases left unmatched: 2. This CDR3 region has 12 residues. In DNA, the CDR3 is TGTGCCAGCGCGGGGGAGACAGATACGCAGTATTTT. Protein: CASAGETDTQYF. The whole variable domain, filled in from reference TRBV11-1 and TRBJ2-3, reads EAEVAQSPRYKITEKSQAVAFWCDPISGHATLYWYRQILGQGPELLVQFQDESVVDDSQLPKDRFSAERLKGVDSTLKIQPAELGDSAMYLCASAGETDTQYFGPGTRLTVL.

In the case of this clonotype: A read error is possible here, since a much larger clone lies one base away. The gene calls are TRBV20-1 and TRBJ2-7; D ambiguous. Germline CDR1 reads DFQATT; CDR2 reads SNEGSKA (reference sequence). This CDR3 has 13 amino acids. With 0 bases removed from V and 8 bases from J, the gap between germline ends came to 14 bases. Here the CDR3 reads CSARDRRRRKQYV. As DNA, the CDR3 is TGCAGTGCTAGAGATCGTCGGAGACGGAAGCAGTACGTC.

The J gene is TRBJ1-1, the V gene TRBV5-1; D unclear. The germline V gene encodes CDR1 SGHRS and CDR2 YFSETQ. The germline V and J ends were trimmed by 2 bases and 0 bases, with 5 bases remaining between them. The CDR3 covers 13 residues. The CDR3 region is CASSFFMNTEAFF. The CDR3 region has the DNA TGCGCCAGCAGCTTCTTCATGAACACTGAAGCTTTCTTT.

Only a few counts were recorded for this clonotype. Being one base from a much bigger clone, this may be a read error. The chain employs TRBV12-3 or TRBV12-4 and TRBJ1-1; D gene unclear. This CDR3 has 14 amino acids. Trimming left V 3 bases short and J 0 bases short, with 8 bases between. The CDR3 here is CASSFGLMNTEAFF. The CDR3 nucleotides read TGTGCCAGCAGTTTTGGATTAATGAACACTGAAGCTTTCTTT.

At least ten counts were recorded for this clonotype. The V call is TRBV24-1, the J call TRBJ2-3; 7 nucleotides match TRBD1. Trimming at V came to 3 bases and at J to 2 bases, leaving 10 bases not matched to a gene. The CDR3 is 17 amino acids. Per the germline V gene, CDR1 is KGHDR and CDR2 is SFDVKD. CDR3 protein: CATSDATTGAPTDTQYF. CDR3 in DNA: TGTGCCACCAGTGATGCTACCACAGGGGCCCCCACAGATACGCAGTATTTT.

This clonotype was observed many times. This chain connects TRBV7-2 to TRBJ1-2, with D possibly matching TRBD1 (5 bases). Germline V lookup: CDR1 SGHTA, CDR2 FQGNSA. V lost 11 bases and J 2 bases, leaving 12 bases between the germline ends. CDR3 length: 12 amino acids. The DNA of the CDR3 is TGTGCCTCCAGTGGGGGGAACTATGGCTACACCTTC. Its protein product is CASSGGNYGYTF.

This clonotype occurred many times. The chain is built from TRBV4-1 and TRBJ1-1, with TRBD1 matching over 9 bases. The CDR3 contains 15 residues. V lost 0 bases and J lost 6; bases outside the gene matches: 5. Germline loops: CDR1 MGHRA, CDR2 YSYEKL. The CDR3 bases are TGCGCCAGCAGCCAAGATTCGGGACAGGGCGCTGAAGCTTTCTTT. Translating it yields CASSQDSGQGAEAFF.

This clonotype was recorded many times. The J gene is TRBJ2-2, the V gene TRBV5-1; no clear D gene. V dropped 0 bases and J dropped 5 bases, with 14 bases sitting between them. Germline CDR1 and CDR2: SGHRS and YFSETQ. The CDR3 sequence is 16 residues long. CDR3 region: CASSLGHELVTGELFF. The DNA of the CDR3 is TGCGCCAGCAGCTTGGGGCACGAACTTGTTACCGGGGAGCTGTTTTTT.